The 21 T cell receptor beta chains below all came from one sample that was sequenced in a study of CD8 T cells in ankylosing spondylitis. TCRdb passed the 5' RACE reads through MiXCR, listing each CDR3 protein once. Here the sample spans under 200,000 distinct CDR3 sequences, about 9.9% being singletons. Material: blood, either unsorted or a sorted T cell fraction (not recorded which). Receptors were obtained from a male donor with ankylosing spondylitis or in good health (not recorded which).

This clonotype occurred a few times. The chain combines TRBV18 with TRBJ2-5, with D possibly matching TRBD2 (5 bases). CDR3 length equals 15 residues. The V end lost 0 bases, the J end lost 6 bases, and 14 bases lay between the germline ends. Germline V gives CDR1 KGHSH, CDR2 LQKENI. CDR3 DNA: TGTGCCAGCTCACCACCTACAGAATGGAGGCAGACCCAGTACTTC. This translates into CASSPPTEWRQTQYF.

The rearrangement joins TRBV18 to TRBJ2-3; D gene ambiguous. Trimming took off 2 bases at V and 3 bases at J, with 12 bases between the two ends. Per germline, CDR1 KGHSH and CDR2 LQKENI. The CDR3 has 15 residues. CDR3 in DNA: TGTGCCAGCTCACCAATAGCTGGTAGGACAGATACGCAGTATTTT. Translated, it gives CASSPIAGRTDTQYF. The whole variable domain, remainder taken from reference TRBV18 and TRBJ2-3, is NAGVMQNPRHLVRRRGQEARLRCSPMKGHSHVYWYRQLPEEGLKFMVYLQKENIIDESGMPKERFSAEFPKEGPSILRIQQVVRGDSAAYFCASSPIAGRTDTQYFGPGTRLTVL.

V gene TRBV7-2 combines with J gene TRBJ2-1; possibly TRBD2 for D (5 bases). CDR1 and CDR2 from the germline V gene are SGHTA and FQGNSA. The germline V and J ends were trimmed by 1 base and 6 bases, with 7 bases remaining between them. This CDR3 has 13 amino acids. As DNA, the CDR3 is TGTGCCAGCAGCTTAGGGAGCGGCAATGAGCAGTTCTTC. This codes for CASSLGSGNEQFF.

Many counts were recorded for this clonotype. CDR3 protein: CASSSGGTSETGELFF. DNA of the CDR3: TGCGCCAGCAGCTCTGGAGGGACTTCGGAAACCGGGGAGCTGTTTTTT. The J gene is TRBJ2-2, the V gene TRBV5-1; the D gene is possibly TRBD2 (6 bases). With 3 bases removed from V and 5 bases from J, the gap between germline ends came to 17 bases. Germline lookup yields CDR1 SGHRS and CDR2 YFSETQ. CDR3 size: 16 residues.

This clonotype was detected a few times. CDR3 residues: CASSLGRGGSYEQYF. CDR3 nucleotide sequence: TGTGCCAGCAGCTTGGGCAGGGGAGGGTCCTACGAGCAGTACTTC. V is TRBV5-6 and J is TRBJ2-7; maybe TRBD2 (7 bases). With 0 bases removed from V and 1 base from J, the gap between germline ends came to 11 bases. Per the germline V gene, CDR1 is SGHDT and CDR2 is YYEEEE. This CDR3 spans 15 amino acids.

The sample holds many counts of this clonotype. The rearrangement joins TRBV20-1 to TRBJ1-2; TRBD1 matches 8 bases. Germline V lookup: CDR1 DFQATT, CDR2 SNEGSKA (reference sequence). V shed 5 bases and J 6 bases; nucleotides not matched to a gene: 8. The CDR3 runs to 13 residues. The CDR3 nucleotides are TGCAGTGCTTCGACCCAGGGGGCGGATGGCTACACCTTC. It translates to CSASTQGADGYTF.

The chain is built from TRBV7-9 and TRBJ2-3; D is perhaps TRBD2 (5 bases). This CDR3 is 14 amino acids long. V gave up 1 base and J gave up 5 bases, with 10 bases separating them. The germline CDR1 and CDR2 sequences are SEHNR and FQNEAQ (reference sequence). The CDR3 protein is CASSLVREQDTQYF. CDR3 coding DNA: TGTGCCAGCAGCTTAGTCCGGGAACAAGATACGCAGTATTTT.

The chain combines TRBV4-3 with TRBJ2-3, with 8 bases aligning to TRBD2. CDR3 length: 17 residues. V was clipped by 0 bases and J by 1 base; unmatched bases: 6. Germline V gives CDR1 LGHNA, CDR2 YSLEER. The CDR3: CASSQDQRGRGTDTQYF. In DNA form, the CDR3 reads TGCGCCAGCAGCCAAGATCAGCGGGGGAGGGGCACAGATACGCAGTATTTT.

This clonotype was detected only a few times. The genes are TRBV6-1 and TRBJ1-2; D may be TRBD1 (5 bases). Germline V gives CDR1 MNHNS, CDR2 SASEGT. Trimming took 4 bases from V and 5 from J, leaving 14 bases between them. The CDR3 totals 14 residues. The CDR3 sequence is CASSVGGGLYGYTF. The CDR3 DNA follows: TGTGCCAGCAGTGTCGGGGGGGGACTGTATGGCTACACCTTC.

Only a few counts were recorded for this clonotype. V gene TRBV27 combines with J gene TRBJ1-6; 10 bases line up with TRBD1. This CDR3 comprises 17 residues. Losses at the gene ends were 4 bases for V and 10 bases for J; bases not matched to a gene: 13. The germline V gene has CDR1 MNHEY and CDR2 SMNVEV (reference sequence). CDR3 DNA: TGTGCCAGCAGTTCAATGGCCTCCGGGACAGGGGTCTCACCCCTCCACTTT. Residues: CASSSMASGTGVSPLHF.

This clonotype was seen many times. This chain uses TRBV27 with TRBJ2-1; D is uncertain. The CDR3 sequence is 14 residues long. The germline V and J ends were trimmed by 5 bases and 0 bases, with 8 bases remaining between them. The germline CDR1 and CDR2 sequences are MNHEY and SMNVEV (reference sequence). CDR3 in DNA: TGTGCCAGCAGTGGCGTTAGCTCCTACAATGAGCAGTTCTTC. The encoded protein is CASSGVSSYNEQFF.

This clonotype came up many times. CDR3 sequence reads: CASRTRRVQETQYF. The CDR3 bases are TGTGCCAGCAGGACGAGGCGAGTCCAAGAGACCCAGTACTTC. The chain links TRBV6-1 to TRBJ2-5; D uncertain. The germline V gene has CDR1 MNHNS and CDR2 SASEGT. The CDR3 consists of 14 residues. Trimming cost V 6 bases and J 1 base, with 12 bases left between them.

There are many counts of this clonotype. The chain has TRBV25-1 and TRBJ2-3; D not resolved. Germline V gene lookup returns CDR1 MGHDK and CDR2 SYGVNS. Deletions cut 5 bases from V and 1 base from J, with 10 bases between. The CDR3 is 14 residues long. The CDR3 nucleotides are TGTGCCAGCAGTAGCAGATTCGGCACAGATACGCAGTATTTT. The encoded protein is CASSSRFGTDTQYF.

V gene TRBV20-1 combines with J gene TRBJ2-5; D may be TRBD1 (5 bases). The CDR3 extends over 17 amino acids. V lost 2 bases and J lost 2, with 21 bases in between. Germline V gives CDR1 DFQATT, CDR2 SNEGSKA (reference sequence). The CDR3, as DNA: TGCAGTGCTAGACCCTGGGGCCGCAGCGACTCTCAAGAGACCCAGTACTTC. Residues: CSARPWGRSDSQETQYF.

This clonotype was found a few times. The chain has TRBV7-7 and TRBJ2-2; TRBD2 agrees at 8 bases. The CDR3 totals 18 residues. Germline V CDR1 and CDR2: SSHAT, FNYEAQ (reference sequence). Germline trimming cut 2 bases from V and 7 bases from J; bases unmatched to any gene: 15. The CDR3 DNA reads TGTGCCAGCAGCTTATATCGTGTGGGGACTAGAAACTTCGGGGAGCTGTTTTTT. Translating it yields CASSLYRVGTRNFGELFF.

This clonotype was seen a handful of times. The chain joins TRBV27 to TRBJ2-5, with 8 bases lining up with TRBD1. CDR1 MNHEY and CDR2 SMNVEV come from the germline V gene (reference sequence). V shed 4 bases and J 4 bases; nucleotides not matched to a gene: 11. The CDR3 is 16 amino acids. CDR3: CASSYLTDRGPETQYF. DNA of the CDR3: TGTGCCAGCAGTTATCTTACCGACAGGGGCCCAGAGACCCAGTACTTC.

This clonotype was counted ten times or more. The chain recombines TRBV6-5 with TRBJ1-4, with a possible D match to TRBD1 (5 bases). In germline, CDR1 is MNHEY, CDR2 SVGAGI. Between the trimmed V and J ends, which lost 2 bases and 8 bases, there was a span of 12 bases. CDR3 length: 14 amino acids. The CDR3: CASSYEGAREKLFF. Written as DNA, the CDR3 is TGTGCCAGCAGTTACGAAGGGGCCCGAGAAAAACTGTTTTTT.

This clonotype has a handful of counts. The rearrangement joins TRBV12-3 or TRBV12-4 to TRBJ2-1; the D is unclear. Trimming took off 7 bases at V and 1 base at J, with 11 bases between the two ends. This CDR3 is built from 14 residues. Here the CDR3 reads CASTSLTSYNEQFF. Written as DNA, the CDR3 is TGTGCCAGCACATCCCTGACTTCCTACAATGAGCAGTTCTTC.

On this clonotype: The junction does not match germline at one end; this may be a read error. The chain uses TRBV7-9 and TRBJ2-5; no clear D gene. There are 13 residues in the CDR3. Germline V gene lookup returns CDR1 SEHNR and CDR2 FQNEAQ (reference sequence). CDR3 DNA: TGTGCCGGCCAACCTCGGAACCAAGAGACCCAGTGCTTC. It yields the protein CAGQPRNQETQCF.

This clonotype was seen at least ten times. V and J are TRBV3-1 and TRBJ2-4; 7 bases line up with TRBD1. There are 16 residues in the CDR3. Unmatched junction bases numbered 6, after V lost 3 bases and J lost 1 base. The germline CDR1 and CDR2 sequences are LGHDT and YNNKEL (reference sequence). In DNA, the CDR3 is TGTGCCAGCAGCCATGCGTCCAGGGGGGCCAAAAACATTCAGTACTTC. This translates into CASSHASRGAKNIQYF.

The chain joins TRBV6-1 to TRBJ1-5, with D uncertain. Germline CDR1 and CDR2: MNHNS and SASEGT. The CDR3 is 14 amino acids. Trimming took 0 bases from V and 0 from J, leaving 3 bases between them. The CDR3 bases are TGTGCCAGCAGTGAAGCAAATAGCAATCAGCCCCAGCATTTT. Its protein is CASSEANSNQPQHF.